One and the same sample provided the 10 T cell receptor beta chains below, sequenced in a study of blood T cell repertoires in COVID-19. The table came from immunoSEQ multiplex PCR; TCRdb's copy has only in-frame clones and leaves some out. The sample has about 210,000 clones; about 81% are singletons. Sequences were obtained from PBMCs or T cells enriched from blood (not recorded which). The receptors originated from a man in his forties who had recovered from COVID-19.

The gene calls are TRBV2 and TRBJ2-2; 7 bases align to TRBD1. Germline CDR1 SNHLY, CDR2 FYNNEI. This CDR3 has 13 residues. V lost 8 bases to trimming and J lost 5 bases; unmatched junction nucleotides: 5. This chain's CDR3 is CASGRGWTGELFF. CDR3 DNA: TGTGCCAGCGGCAGGGGGTGGACCGGGGAGCTGTTTTTT.

CDR3 in amino acids: CASSKGAETSGGDKTQYF. The CDR3, as DNA: TGTGCCAGCAGCAAAGGTGCGGAAACTAGCGGGGGGGATAAGACCCAGTACTTC. This rearrangement joins TRBV21-1 to TRBJ2-5; the D call TRBD2 from the table was never checked on the DNA. TRBV21-1 has pseudogene status. CDR3 length: 18 amino acids.

The J gene is TRBJ2-2, the V gene TRBV6-4; the D gene is possibly TRBD1 (5 bases). Per the germline V gene, CDR1 is MRHNA and CDR2 is SNTAGT. This CDR3 spans 16 amino acids. Trimming shortened V by 0 bases and J by 0 bases, and 8 bases separated the two germline ends. Here the CDR3 DNA reads TGTGCCAGCAGTGACTCGACAGACCCGAACACCGGGGAGCTGTTTTTT. Protein: CASSDSTDPNTGELFF.

This chain uses TRBV15 with TRBJ1-2; weak D call: TRBD1 (6 bases). Germline assignment: CDR1 LNHNV and CDR2 YYDKDF (reference sequence). V was clipped by 8 bases and J by 4 bases, with 29 bases between them. This CDR3 region has 18 residues. Here the CDR3 reads CATLPGTDSYFRGYGYTF. In DNA, the CDR3 is TGTGCCACCCTCCCAGGAACGGACAGCTACTTTAGGGGCTATGGCTACACCTTC.

The rearrangement links TRBV5-1 to TRBJ1-5; D gene ambiguous. The CDR3 is made up of 15 amino acids. V dropped 4 bases and J dropped 3 bases, with 14 bases sitting between them. In germline, CDR1 is SGHRS, CDR2 YFSETQ. CDR3 loop: CASSPEGSTNQPQHF. CDR3 in DNA: TGCGCCAGCAGCCCCGAGGGAAGTACCAATCAGCCCCAGCATTTT.

The chain has TRBV6-5 and TRBJ1-5, with D uncertain. Trimming removed 2 bases at V and 4 bases at J, with 6 bases between. Per the germline V gene, CDR1 is MNHEY and CDR2 is SVGAGI. CDR3 length equals 13 residues. The CDR3 reads CASSYGGNQPQHF. The DNA of the CDR3 is TGTGCCAGCAGTTACGGAGGGAATCAGCCCCAGCATTTT.

The V gene is TRBV24-1, the J gene TRBJ2-3, with TRBD2 matching 13 bases. Trimming took 1 base from V and 4 from J; bases not matched to a gene: 7. This CDR3 has 18 amino acids. From germline, CDR1 is KGHDR and CDR2 SFDVKD. CDR3 sequence reads: CATSDFGGTSGVADTQYF. In nucleotides, the CDR3 is TGTGCCACCAGTGATTTCGGGGGGACTAGCGGGGTAGCAGATACGCAGTATTTT.

This clone was seen a single time. The junction departs from germline at one end; a sequencing error may be responsible. The V and J genes are TRBV3-1 (or the pseudogene TRBV3-2) and TRBJ2-5; the match to TRBD2 covers 11 bases. CDR1 is LGHDT and CDR2 is YNNKEL in the germline V gene (reference sequence). The CDR3 covers 18 residues. This CDR3 reads CASSKDEGLAGGRETQYF. CDR3 DNA sequence: TGTGCCAGCAGCAAAGATGAAGGGCTAGCGGGAGGCCGGGAGACCCAGTACTTC.

In its sample, this clone was seen a few times. Other DNA sequences of this sample code for an identical CDR3. The chain couples TRBV7-2 to TRBJ1-3; a weak D match, TRBD1 (5 bases). CDR3 length equals 15 residues. Trimming stripped 3 bases from V and 1 base from J, with 10 bases between. CDR1 is SGHTA, CDR2 FQGNSA, per germline. Written as DNA, the CDR3 is TGTGCCAGCAGCTTGGGGGGGAATTCTGGAAACACCATATATTTT. Encoded protein: CASSLGGNSGNTIYF.

This chain connects TRBV5-1 to TRBJ2-7; 9 bases map to TRBD2. The CDR3 is made up of 15 amino acids. Germline CDR1 reads SGHRS; CDR2 reads YFSETQ. Germline trimming cut 4 bases from V and 3 bases from J; bases unmatched to any gene: 8. This CDR3 is CASSRSGGPYYEQYF. The CDR3 DNA follows: TGCGCCAGCAGCAGGAGCGGGGGGCCATACTACGAGCAGTACTTC.